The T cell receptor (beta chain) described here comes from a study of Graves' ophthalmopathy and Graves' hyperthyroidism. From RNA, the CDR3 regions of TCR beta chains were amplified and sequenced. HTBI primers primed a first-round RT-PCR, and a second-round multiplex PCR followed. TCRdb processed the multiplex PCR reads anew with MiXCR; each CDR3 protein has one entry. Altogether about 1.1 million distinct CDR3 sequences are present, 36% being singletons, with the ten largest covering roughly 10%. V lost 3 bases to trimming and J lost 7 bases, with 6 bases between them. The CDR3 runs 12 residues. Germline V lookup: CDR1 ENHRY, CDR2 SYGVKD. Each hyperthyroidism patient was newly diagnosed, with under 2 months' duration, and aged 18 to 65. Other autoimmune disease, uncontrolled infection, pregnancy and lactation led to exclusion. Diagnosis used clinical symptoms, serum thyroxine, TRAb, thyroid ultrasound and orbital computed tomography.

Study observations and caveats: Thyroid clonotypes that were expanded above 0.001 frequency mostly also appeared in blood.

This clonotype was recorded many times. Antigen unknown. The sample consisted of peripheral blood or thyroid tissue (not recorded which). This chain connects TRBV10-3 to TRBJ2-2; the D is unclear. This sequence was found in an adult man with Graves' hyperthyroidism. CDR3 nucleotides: TGTGCCATCAGTGATGGGGTCGGGGAGCTGTTTTTT. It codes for CAISDGVGELFF.